What follows is one TCR beta chain and its context. The CDR3 spans 13 residues. CDR1 and CDR2 from the germline V gene are LNHDA and SQIVND (reference sequence). V lost 4 bases, J lost 7 bases, and 14 bases lay in between. The method was immunoSEQ multiplex PCR; TCRdb's version includes in-frame clones alone and lacks a portion of them. This table has 100,000 or so clones, nearly 96% appearing once. The data were taken from a study of technical replicates of blood from a few donors. The sequenced sample consisted of T cells isolated from PBMCs. This sequence was found in a human donor in good health. The chain is built from TRBV19 and TRBJ2-7, with unresolved D. CDR3 in DNA: TGTGCCAGTAGTAGAACTGCTGAACGGGAGCAGTACTTC. This encodes CASSRTAEREQYF.